The 10 T cell receptor beta chains below come from one sample, sequenced in a study of vaccination effects on CD4 cells after COVID-19. Their cognate antigens are unknown. TCRdb's copy holds only in-frame clones and misses some; the assay was immunoSEQ multiplex PCR. The sample consists of approximately 70,000 clones, around 81% of them appearing once. Antigen-specific CD4+ T cells were expanded (with viral peptide pools) by the ViraFEST assay ahead of sequencing. CD4+ T cells were isolated after about nine days of culture. Participants were given two doses of BNT162b2 or mRNA-1273 vaccine. Sample: CD4+ T cells from PBMCs cultured with HCoV-229E spike peptides, taken after COVID-19 vaccination. All receptors come from a human donor who received a COVID-19 vaccine.

The gene calls are TRBV6-2 or TRBV6-3 and TRBJ1-6; D gene uncertain. Between the trimmed V and J ends, which lost 0 bases and 5 bases, there was a span of 8 bases. Per the germline V gene, CDR1 is MNHEY and CDR2 is SVGEGT. The CDR3 extends over 15 amino acids. The CDR3 region has the DNA TGTGCCAGCAGTTACTCTGGGGTTGATAATTCACCCCTCCACTTT. This codes for CASSYSGVDNSPLHF.

This CDR3 reads CAAGQGVGNQPQHF. The CDR3 DNA follows: TGTGCCGCCGGACAGGGGGTAGGCAATCAGCCCCAGCATTTT. The V and J genes are TRBV24-1 and TRBJ1-5; 10 positions agree with TRBD1. Losses at the gene ends were 12 bases for V and 2 bases for J; bases not matched to a gene: 6. Germline CDR1 and CDR2: KGHDR and SFDVKD. CDR3 size: 14 residues.

Concerning this clone itself: This same CDR3 is encoded by further DNA sequences in the sample. The rearrangement links TRBV30 to TRBJ1-5; no reliable D call. The germline gives CDR1 GTSNPN, CDR2 SVGIG (reference sequence). V lost 2 bases and J lost 0, with 5 bases in between. The CDR3 extends over 13 amino acids. The CDR3 loop reads CAWSSGSNQPQHF. CDR3 in DNA: TGTGCCTGGAGTTCCGGTAGCAATCAGCCCCAGCATTTT.

This chain connects TRBV2 to TRBJ1-4, with 9 bases fitting TRBD1. V was pared by 7 bases and J by 0 bases, with 6 bases of the junction left unmatched. Germline values: CDR1 SNHLY, CDR2 FYNNEI. The CDR3 extends over 16 amino acids. The CDR3 is CASKWGQGATNEKLFF. The CDR3 nucleotides read TGTGCCAGCAAATGGGGACAGGGCGCAACTAATGAAAAACTGTTTTTT.

V gene TRBV27 combines with J gene TRBJ2-5; maybe TRBD1 (6 bases). The V end was cut by 8 bases, the J end by 5 bases, with 15 bases between. CDR1 is MNHEY and CDR2 is SMNVEV in the germline V gene (reference sequence). The CDR3 totals 13 residues. CDR3 coding DNA: TGTGCCAGCCGGGATGCTGGGGGCGAGACCCAGTACTTC. It encodes CASRDAGGETQYF.

The V and J genes are TRBV18 and TRBJ1-5, with D possibly TRBD1 on 5 matching bases. Trimming stripped 2 bases from V and 5 bases from J, with 10 bases between. Looked up from germline, CDR1 is KGHSH and CDR2 is LQKENI. The CDR3 is 14 amino acids. CDR3 sequence reads: CASSPGQGDQPQHF. Written as DNA, the CDR3 is TGTGCCAGCTCACCAGGGCAGGGCGATCAGCCCCAGCATTTT.

The CDR3 loop reads CASSLKGAGGETQYF. The DNA of the CDR3 is TGTGCCAGCAGCTTAAAGGGGGCCGGAGGAGAGACCCAGTACTTC. V gene TRBV7-9 combines with J gene TRBJ2-5, with 7 bases identical to TRBD1. Germline CDR1 is SEHNR and CDR2 is FQNEAQ (reference sequence). CDR3 length: 15 residues. V shed 2 bases and J 4 bases; nucleotides not matched to a gene: 7.

V and J are TRBV9 and TRBJ1-5, with D unclear. CDR3 size: 14 residues. V was shortened by 3 bases and J by 4 bases, with 11 bases between the two germline ends. Germline CDR1 SGDLS, CDR2 YYNGEE. The CDR3 bases are TGTGCCAGCAGCGCGGACCCGACTAATCAGCCCCAGCATTTT. Its translation is CASSADPTNQPQHF.

This chain connects TRBV7-2 to TRBJ2-5; D remains unclear. Trimming cost V 4 bases and J 4 bases, with 16 bases left between them. Germline V CDR1 and CDR2: SGHTA, FQGNSA. The CDR3 has 15 residues. CDR3 coding DNA: TGTGCCAGCAGCTCTCAGACATCAGGAGTAGAGACCCAGTACTTC. This encodes CASSSQTSGVETQYF.

The rearrangement links TRBV24-1 to TRBJ2-2; TRBD1 or TRBD2 may be the D gene (5 bases each). CDR3 length: 16 amino acids. With 4 bases removed from V and 1 base from J, the gap between germline ends came to 12 bases. Per the germline V gene, CDR1 is KGHDR and CDR2 is SFDVKD. DNA for the CDR3: TGTGCCACCAGTGAGTCCGGGACGGGGAACACCGGGGAGCTGTTTTTT. Amino acid sequence: CATSESGTGNTGELFF.